This T cell receptor beta chain was obtained from a study of cytomegalovirus exposure and HLA in healthy donors. V shed 5 bases, J shed 4 bases, and the junction held 7 bases outside the gene matches. Germline V lookup: CDR1 MDHEN, CDR2 SYDVKM. This CDR3 is built from 14 residues. The PCR made use of 60 Vbeta and 13 Jbeta primers. Repertoires were generated with immunoSEQ multiplex PCR, while TCRdb's copy carries only in-frame clones and drops some. In the table there are approximately 160,000 clones, approximately 70% of which are singletons. The gene calls are TRBV28 and TRBJ2-5, with 7 bases that match TRBD1. Material for sequencing was PBMCs. The receptor comes from a woman in her thirties or forties in good health and CMV-seropositive. CDR3 sequence (DNA): TGTGCCAGCAGTGGGCAGGGGGTTAGAGAGACCCAGTACTTC. Encoded protein: CASSGQGVRETQYF.